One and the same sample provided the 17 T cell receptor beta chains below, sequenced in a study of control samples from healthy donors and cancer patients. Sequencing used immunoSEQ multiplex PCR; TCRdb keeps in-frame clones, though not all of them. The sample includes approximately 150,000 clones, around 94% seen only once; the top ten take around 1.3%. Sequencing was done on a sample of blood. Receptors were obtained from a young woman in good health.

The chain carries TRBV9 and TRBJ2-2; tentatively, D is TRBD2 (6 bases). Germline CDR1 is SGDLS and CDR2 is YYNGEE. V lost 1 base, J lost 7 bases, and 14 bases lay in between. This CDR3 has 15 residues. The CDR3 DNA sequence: TGTGCCAGCAGCGTATCCTCACCGGGGGACGGGGAGCTGTTTTTT. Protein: CASSVSSPGDGELFF.

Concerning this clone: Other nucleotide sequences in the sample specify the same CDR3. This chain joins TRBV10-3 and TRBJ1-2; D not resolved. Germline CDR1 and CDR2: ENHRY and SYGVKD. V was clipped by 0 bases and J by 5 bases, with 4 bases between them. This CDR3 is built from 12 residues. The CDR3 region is CAISESNYGYTF. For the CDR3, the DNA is TGTGCCATCAGTGAGTCCAATTATGGCTACACCTTC.

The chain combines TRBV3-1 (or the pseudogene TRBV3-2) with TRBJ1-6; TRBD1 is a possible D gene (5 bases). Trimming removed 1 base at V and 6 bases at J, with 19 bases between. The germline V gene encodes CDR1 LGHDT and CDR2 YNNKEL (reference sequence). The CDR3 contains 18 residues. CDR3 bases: TGTGCCAGCAGCCAAGTCGGGGGAGGGACGGGACTTAATTCACCCCTCCACTTT. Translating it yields CASSQVGGGTGLNSPLHF.

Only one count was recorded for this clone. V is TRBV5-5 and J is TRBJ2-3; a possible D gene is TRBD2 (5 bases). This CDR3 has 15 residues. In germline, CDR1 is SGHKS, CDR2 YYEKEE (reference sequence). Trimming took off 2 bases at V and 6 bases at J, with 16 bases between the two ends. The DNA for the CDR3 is TGTGCCAGCAGCTTACGAGGGAAGTTAGGCGATACGCAGTATTTT. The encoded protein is CASSLRGKLGDTQYF.

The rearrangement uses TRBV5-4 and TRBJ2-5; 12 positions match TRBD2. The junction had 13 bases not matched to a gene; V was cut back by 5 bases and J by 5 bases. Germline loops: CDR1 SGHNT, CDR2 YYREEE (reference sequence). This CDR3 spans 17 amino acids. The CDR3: CASSSGLAGAGGETQYF. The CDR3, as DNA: TGTGCCAGCAGTTCGGGACTAGCGGGCGCGGGGGGTGAGACCCAGTACTTC.

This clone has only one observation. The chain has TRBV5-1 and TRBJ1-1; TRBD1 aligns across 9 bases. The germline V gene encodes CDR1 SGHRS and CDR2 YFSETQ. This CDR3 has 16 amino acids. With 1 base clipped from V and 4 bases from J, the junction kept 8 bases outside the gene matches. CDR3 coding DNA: TGCGCCAGCAGCTTGAGGGGGACAGGGTTTACCACTGAAGCTTTCTTT. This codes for CASSLRGTGFTTEAFF.

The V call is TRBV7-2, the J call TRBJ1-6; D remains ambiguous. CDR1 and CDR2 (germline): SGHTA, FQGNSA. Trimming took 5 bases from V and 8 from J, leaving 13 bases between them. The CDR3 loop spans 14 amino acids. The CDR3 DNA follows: TGTGCCAGCAGCCAAAGAATAGGCGATTCACCCCTCCACTTT. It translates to CASSQRIGDSPLHF.

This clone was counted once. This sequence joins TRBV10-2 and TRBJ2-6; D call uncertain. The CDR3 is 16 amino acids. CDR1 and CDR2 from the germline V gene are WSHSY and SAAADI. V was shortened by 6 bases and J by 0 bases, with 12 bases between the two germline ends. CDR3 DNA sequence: TGCGCCAGCAGGGGCCTTAGAAGCTCTGGGGCCAACGTCCTGACTTTC. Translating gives CASRGLRSSGANVLTF.

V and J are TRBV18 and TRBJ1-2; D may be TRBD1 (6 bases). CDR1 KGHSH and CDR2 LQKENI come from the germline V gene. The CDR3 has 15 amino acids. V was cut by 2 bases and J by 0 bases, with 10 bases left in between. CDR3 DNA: TGTGCCAGCTCACCAAGACAGGACCCTAACTATGGCTACACCTTC. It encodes CASSPRQDPNYGYTF.

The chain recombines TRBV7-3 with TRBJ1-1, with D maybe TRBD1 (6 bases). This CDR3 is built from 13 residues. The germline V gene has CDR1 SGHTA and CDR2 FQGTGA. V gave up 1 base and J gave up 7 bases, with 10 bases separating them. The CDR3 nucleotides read TGTGCCAGCAGCTTAAGCGGAGGGGGTGAAGCTTTCTTT. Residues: CASSLSGGGEAFF.

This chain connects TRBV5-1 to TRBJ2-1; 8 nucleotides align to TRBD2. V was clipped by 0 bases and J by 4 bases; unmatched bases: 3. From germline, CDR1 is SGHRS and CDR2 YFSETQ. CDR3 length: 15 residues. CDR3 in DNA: TGCGCCAGCAGCTTGGAGGTAGCGGGGTACAATGAGCAGTTCTTC. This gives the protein CASSLEVAGYNEQFF.

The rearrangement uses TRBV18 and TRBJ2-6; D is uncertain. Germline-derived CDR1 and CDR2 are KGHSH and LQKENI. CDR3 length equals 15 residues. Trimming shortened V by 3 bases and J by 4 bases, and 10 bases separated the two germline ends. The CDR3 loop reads CASSPKGSGANVLTF. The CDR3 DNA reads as TGTGCCAGCTCACCCAAGGGATCCGGGGCCAACGTCCTGACTTTC.

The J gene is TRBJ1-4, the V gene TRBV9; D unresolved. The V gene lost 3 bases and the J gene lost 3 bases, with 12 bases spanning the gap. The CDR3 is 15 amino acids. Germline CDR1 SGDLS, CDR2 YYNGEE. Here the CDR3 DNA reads TGTGCCAGCAGCGGGGAAGGTCAATCTAATGAAAAACTGTTTTTT. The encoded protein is CASSGEGQSNEKLFF.

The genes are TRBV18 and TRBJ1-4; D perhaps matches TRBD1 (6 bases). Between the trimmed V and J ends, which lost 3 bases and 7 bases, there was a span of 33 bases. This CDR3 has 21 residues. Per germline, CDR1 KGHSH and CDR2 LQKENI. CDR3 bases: TGTGCCAGCTCACCGACTCCCCTGGGGGGCGCGTTATCAGGGTCACCTGAAAAACTGTTTTTT. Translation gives CASSPTPLGGALSGSPEKLFF.

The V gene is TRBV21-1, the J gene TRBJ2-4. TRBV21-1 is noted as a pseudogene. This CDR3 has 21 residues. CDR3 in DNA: TGTGCCAGCAGCAAACCCCCCTCCGCAGGGAGAGGTCGGCTAGCCAAAAACATTCAGTACTTC. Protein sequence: CASSKPPSAGRGRLAKNIQYF.

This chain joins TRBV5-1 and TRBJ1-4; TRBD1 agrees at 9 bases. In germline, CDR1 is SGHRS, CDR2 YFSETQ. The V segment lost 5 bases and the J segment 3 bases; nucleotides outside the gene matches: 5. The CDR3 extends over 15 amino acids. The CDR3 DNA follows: TGCGCCAGCAGAGGGACAGGGAGTCCTAATGAAAAACTGTTTTTT. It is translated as CASRGTGSPNEKLFF.

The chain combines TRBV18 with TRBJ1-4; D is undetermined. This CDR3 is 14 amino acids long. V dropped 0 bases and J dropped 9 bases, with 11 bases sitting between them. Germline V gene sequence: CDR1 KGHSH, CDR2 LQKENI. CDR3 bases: TGTGCCAGCTCACCACCCGGCCAGATCAAAAAACTGTTTTTT. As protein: CASSPPGQIKKLFF.